This TCR beta chain is from a study of OX40 agonist ivuxolimab in advanced cancers. Study overall: Each dose-escalation patient presented with hepatocellular carcinoma, melanoma, renal cell or head and neck cancer.

Any history of autoimmune disease or systemic immunosuppression disqualified patients. Comment on this clone: Its antigen is unknown.

Here immunoSEQ multiplex PCR was the method, and the copy in TCRdb shows in-frame clones only, minus some. Seen here are tens of thousands of clones, over 80% observed once, and the top ten hold 8.5% to 10%. Study-level results: There was clonal expansion of CD4+ and CD8+ blood T cells by week 6 at 0.1 to 3.0 mg/kg.

Sequenced here: CD4+ or CD8+ T cells sorted from blood, sampled in a trial of the OX40 agonist ivuxolimab. This receptor was taken from an adult with an advanced solid tumor such as melanoma, head and neck, liver or kidney cancer.

The CDR3 DNA follows: TGTGCCAGTGACGTCGGGCCTAGCACAGATACGCAGTATTTT. Protein sequence: CASDVGPSTDTQYF. This sequence joins TRBV19 and TRBJ2-3; no reliable D call. Germline V gives CDR1 LNHDA, CDR2 SQIVND (reference sequence). There are 14 residues in the CDR3. V lost 8 bases and J 0 bases, leaving 12 bases between the germline ends.